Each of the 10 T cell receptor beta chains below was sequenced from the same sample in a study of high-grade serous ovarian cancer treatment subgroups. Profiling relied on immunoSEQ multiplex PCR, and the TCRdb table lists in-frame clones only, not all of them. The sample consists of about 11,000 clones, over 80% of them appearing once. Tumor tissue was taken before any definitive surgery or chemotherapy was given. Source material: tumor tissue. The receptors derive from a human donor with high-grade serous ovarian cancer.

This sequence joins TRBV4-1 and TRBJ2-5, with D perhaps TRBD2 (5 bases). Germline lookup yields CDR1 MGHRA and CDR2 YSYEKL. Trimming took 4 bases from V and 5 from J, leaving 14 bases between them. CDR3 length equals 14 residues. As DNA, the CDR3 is TGCGCCAGCAGCCCCCGGACTCCTGGGGAGACCCAGTACTTC. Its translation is CASSPRTPGETQYF.

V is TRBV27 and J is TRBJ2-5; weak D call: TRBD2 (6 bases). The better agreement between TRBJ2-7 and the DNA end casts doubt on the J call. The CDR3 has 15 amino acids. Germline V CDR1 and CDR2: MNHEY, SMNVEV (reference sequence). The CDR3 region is CASSPNPGGPYEQYF. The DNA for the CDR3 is TGTGCCAGCAGTCCAAACCCCGGGGGTCCCTACGAGCAGTACTTC.

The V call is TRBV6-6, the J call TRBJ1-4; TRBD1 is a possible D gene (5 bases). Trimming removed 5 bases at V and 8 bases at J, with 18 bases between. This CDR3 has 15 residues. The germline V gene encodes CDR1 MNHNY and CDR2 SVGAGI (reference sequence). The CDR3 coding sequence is TGTGCCAGCAGTACCTCGGGGGTCGTTAAGGAAAAACTGTTTTTT. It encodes CASSTSGVVKEKLFF.

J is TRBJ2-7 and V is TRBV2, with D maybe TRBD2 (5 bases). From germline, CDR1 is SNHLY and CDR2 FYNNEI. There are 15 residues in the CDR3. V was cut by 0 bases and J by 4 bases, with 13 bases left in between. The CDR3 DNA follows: TGTGCCAGCAGTGAAGCGTTGGAGGCCCTATACGAGCAGTACTTC. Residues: CASSEALEALYEQYF.

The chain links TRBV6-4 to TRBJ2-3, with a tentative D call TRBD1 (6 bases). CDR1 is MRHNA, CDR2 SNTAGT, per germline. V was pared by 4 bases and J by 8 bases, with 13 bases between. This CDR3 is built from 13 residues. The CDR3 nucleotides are TGTGCCAGCAGTGGACAGGAGATGGGTACGCAGTATTTT. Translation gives CASSGQEMGTQYF.

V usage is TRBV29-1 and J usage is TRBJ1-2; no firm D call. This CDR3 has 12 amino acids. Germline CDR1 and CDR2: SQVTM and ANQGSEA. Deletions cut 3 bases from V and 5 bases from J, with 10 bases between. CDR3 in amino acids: CSVEDLKYGYTF. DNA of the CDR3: TGCAGCGTTGAGGATCTGAAGTATGGCTACACCTTC.

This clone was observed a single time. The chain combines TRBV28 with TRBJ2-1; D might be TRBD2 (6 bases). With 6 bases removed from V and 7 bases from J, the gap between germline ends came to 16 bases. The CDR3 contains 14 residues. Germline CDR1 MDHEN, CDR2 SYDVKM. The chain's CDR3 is CASRGVGGVNEQFF. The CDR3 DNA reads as TGTGCCAGCAGGGGGGTCGGGGGTGTAAATGAGCAGTTCTTC.

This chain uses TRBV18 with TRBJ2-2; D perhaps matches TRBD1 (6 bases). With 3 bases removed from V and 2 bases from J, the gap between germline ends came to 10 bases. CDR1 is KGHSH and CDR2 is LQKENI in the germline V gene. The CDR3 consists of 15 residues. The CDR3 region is CASSPTGHNTGELFF. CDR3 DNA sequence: TGTGCCAGCTCACCGACGGGACATAACACCGGGGAGCTGTTTTTT.

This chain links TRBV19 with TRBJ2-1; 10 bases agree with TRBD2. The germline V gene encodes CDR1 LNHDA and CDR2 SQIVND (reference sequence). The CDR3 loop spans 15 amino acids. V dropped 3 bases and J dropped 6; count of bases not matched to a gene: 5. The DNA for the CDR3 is TGTGCCAGTAGTATCCTAGCGGGAGTCCCCAATGAGCAGTTCTTC. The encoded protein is CASSILAGVPNEQFF.

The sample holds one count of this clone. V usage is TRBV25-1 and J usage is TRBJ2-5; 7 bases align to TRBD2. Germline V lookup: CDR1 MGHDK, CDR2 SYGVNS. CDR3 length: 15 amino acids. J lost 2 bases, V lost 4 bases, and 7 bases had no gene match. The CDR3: CASSARGRAQETQYF. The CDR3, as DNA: TGTGCCAGCAGTGCTCGGGGGAGGGCGCAAGAGACCCAGTACTTC.